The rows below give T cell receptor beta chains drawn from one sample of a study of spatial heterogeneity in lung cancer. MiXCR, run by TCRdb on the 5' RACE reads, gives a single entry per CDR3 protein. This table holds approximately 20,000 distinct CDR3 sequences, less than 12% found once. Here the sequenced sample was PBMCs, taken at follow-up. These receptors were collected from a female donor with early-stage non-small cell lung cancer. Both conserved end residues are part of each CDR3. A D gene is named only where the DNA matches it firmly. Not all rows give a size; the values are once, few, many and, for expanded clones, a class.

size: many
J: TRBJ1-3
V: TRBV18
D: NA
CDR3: CASSPVGDTIYF
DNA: TGTGCCAGCTCACCAGTTGGGGACACCATATATTTT

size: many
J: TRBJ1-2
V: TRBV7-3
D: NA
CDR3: CASSAGQRANYGYTF
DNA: TGTGCCAGCAGCGCTGGGCAGCGAGCTAACTATGGCTACACCTTC

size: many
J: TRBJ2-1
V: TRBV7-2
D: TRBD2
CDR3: CASSRVSGSSYNEQFF
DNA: TGTGCCAGCAGCCGTGTTAGCGGGAGCTCCTACAATGAGCAGTTCTTC

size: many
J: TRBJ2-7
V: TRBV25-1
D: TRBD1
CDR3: CASRKAGQGYEQYF
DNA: TGTGCCAGCAGGAAGGCCGGACAGGGCTACGAGCAGTACTTC

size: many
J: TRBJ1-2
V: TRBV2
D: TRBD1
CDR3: CASRGDRIPNYGYTF
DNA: TGTGCCAGCAGGGGGGACAGGATTCCCAACTATGGCTACACCTTC

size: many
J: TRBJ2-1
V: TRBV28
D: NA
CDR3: CASSSKDYRHNEQFF
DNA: TGTGCCAGCAGTTCTAAGGACTATCGACACAATGAGCAGTTCTTC

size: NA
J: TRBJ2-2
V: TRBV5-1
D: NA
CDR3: CASTPFAGSNTGELFF
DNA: TGCGCCAGCACCCCTTTCGCGGGTTCGAACACCGGGGAGCTGTTTTTT

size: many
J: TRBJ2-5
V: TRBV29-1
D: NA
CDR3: CAHGRDSQETQYF
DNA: TGCGCCCATGGCAGGGATTCCCAAGAGACCCAGTACTTC

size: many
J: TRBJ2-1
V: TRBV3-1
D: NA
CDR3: CASSPTESSYNEQFF
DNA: TGTGCCAGCAGCCCGACCGAGAGCTCCTACAATGAGCAGTTCTTC

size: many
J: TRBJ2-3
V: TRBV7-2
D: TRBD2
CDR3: CASSSGLAGQPQYF
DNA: TGTGCCAGCAGCTCGGGACTAGCGGGCCAGCCGCAGTATTTT

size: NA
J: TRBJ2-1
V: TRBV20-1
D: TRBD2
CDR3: CSARGTSGRFNEQFF
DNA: TGCAGTGCTAGAGGGACTAGCGGGAGGTTCAATGAGCAGTTCTTC

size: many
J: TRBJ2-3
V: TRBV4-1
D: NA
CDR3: CASSPLTYPSTDTQYF
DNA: TGCGCCAGCAGCCCTCTTACCTACCCTAGCACAGATACGCAGTATTTT

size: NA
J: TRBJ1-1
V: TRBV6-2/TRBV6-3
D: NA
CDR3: CASSYEGWNTEAFF
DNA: TGTGCCAGCAGTTACGAGGGGTGGAACACTGAAGCTTTCTTT

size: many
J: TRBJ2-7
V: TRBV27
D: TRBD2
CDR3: CASSFLAGPYEQYF
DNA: TGTGCCAGCAGTTTCCTAGCGGGGCCCTACGAGCAGTACTTC

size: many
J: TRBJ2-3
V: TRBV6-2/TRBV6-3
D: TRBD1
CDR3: CASTGQGAGETDTQYF
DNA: TGTGCCAGCACGGGACAGGGGGCCGGTGAGACAGATACGCAGTATTTT

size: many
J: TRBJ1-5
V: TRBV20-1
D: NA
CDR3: CSAQLGVNQPQHF
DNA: TGCAGTGCCCAATTGGGGGTCAATCAGCCCCAGCATTTT

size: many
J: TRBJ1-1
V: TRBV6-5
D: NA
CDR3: CASSRQTALSEAFF
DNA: TGTGCCAGCAGTCGACAAACGGCTCTATCTGAAGCTTTCTTT

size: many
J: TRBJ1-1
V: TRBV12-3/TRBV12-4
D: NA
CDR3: CASSLGDMARGTEAFF
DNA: TGTGCCAGCAGTTTGGGAGACATGGCCCGGGGCACTGAAGCTTTCTTT

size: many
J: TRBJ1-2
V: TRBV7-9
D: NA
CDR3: CASSFDSIYTF
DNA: TGTGCCAGCAGCTTCGACAGTATCTACACCTTC

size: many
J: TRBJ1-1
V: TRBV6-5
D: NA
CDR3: CASTLTVNTEAFF
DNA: TGTGCCAGCACCTTGACAGTGAACACTGAAGCTTTCTTT

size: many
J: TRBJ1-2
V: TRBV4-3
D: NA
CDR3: CASSLGPVGNYGYTF
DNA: TGCGCCAGCAGCCTAGGGCCGGTGGGCAACTATGGCTACACCTTC

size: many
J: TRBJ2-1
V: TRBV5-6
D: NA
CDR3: CASSLVGGRGHQDEQFF
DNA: TGTGCCAGCAGCTTGGTCGGGGGGCGCGGACATCAGGATGAGCAGTTCTTC

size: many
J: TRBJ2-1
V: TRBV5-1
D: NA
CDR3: CASSLESANSYNEQFF
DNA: TGCGCCAGCAGCTTGGAGTCGGCCAACTCCTACAATGAGCAGTTCTTC

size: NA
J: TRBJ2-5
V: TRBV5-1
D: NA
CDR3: CASKSGTEETQYF
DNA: TGCGCCAGCAAATCAGGGACGGAAGAGACCCAGTACTTC

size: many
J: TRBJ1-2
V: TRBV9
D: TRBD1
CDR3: CASSVTGGASGYTF
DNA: TGTGCCAGCAGCGTAACAGGGGGCGCATCGGGCTACACCTTC

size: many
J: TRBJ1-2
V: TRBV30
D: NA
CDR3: CAWSEWQTNYGYTF
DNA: TGTGCCTGGAGTGAGTGGCAGACTAACTATGGCTACACCTTC

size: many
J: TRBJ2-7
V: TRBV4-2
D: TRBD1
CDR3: CASSQGGGLTYEQYF
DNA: TGTGCCAGCAGCCAAGGAGGGGGCCTTACCTACGAGCAGTACTTC

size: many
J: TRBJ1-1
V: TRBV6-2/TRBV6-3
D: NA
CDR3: CASRQSNMNTEAFF
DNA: TGTGCCAGCAGACAATCCAACATGAACACTGAAGCTTTCTTT

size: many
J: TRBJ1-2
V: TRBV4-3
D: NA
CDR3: CASSQETGALYYGYTF
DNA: TGCGCCAGCAGCCAAGAGACGGGTGCACTTTACTATGGCTACACCTTC

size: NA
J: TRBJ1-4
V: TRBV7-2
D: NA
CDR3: CASSTPPGSTKYNEKLFF
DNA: TGTGCCAGCAGCACCCCTCCGGGCTCGACTAAATATAATGAAAAACTGTTTTTT

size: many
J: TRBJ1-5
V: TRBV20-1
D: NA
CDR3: CSAPLRGGQPQHF
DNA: TGCAGTGCTCCCCTCAGGGGTGGTCAGCCCCAGCATTTT

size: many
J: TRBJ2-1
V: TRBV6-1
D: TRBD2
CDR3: CASSITSGDVNEQFF
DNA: TGTGCCAGCAGTATAACTAGCGGCGACGTGAATGAGCAGTTCTTC

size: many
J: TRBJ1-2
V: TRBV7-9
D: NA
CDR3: CASSLEGPRYTF
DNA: TGTGCCAGCAGCTTAGAGGGTCCTCGCTACACCTTC

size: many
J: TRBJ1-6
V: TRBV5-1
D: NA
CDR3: CASSFDGDSPLHF
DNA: TGCGCCAGCAGCTTCGACGGGGATTCACCCCTCCACTTT

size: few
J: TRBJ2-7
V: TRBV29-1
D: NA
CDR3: CSLPLREQYF
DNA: TGCAGCCTACCCCTCCGCGAGCAGTACTTC

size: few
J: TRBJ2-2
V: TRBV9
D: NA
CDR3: CASSVASQTGELFF
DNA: TGTGCCAGCAGCGTTGCCAGCCAAACCGGGGAGCTGTTTTTT